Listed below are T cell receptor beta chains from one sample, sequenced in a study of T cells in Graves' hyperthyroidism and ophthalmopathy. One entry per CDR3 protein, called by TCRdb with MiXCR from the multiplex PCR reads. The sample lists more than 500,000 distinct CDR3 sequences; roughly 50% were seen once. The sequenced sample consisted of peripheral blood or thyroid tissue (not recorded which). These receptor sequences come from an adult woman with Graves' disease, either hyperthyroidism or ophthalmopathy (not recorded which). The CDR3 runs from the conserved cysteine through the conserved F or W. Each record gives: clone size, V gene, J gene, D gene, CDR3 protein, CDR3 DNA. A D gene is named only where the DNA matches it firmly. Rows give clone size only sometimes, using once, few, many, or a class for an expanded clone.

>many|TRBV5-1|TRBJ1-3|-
CASSFSQDSGNTIYF
TGCGCCAGCAGCTTTAGCCAAGACTCTGGAAACACCATATATTTT
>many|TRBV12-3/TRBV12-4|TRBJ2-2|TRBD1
CASSLWTGGPGELFF
TGTGCCAGCAGTTTGTGGACAGGGGGTCCCGGGGAGCTGTTTTTT
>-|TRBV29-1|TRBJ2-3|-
CSALITGTDTQYF
TGCAGCGCCCTTATCACGGGGACAGATACGCAGTATTTT
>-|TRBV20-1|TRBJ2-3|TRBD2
CSADRRERNTQYF
TGCAGTGCCGACCGGCGGGAGAGAAATACGCAGTATTTT
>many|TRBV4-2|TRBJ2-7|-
CASSQDQYEQYF
TGTGCCAGCAGCCAAGATCAGTACGAGCAGTACTTC
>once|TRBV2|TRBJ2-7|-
CASDREGVWGQYF
TGTGCCAGCGATCGCGAGGGAGTATGGGGGCAGTACTTC
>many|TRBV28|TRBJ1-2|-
CASTSVSRDGYTF
TGTGCCAGCACTTCGGTGTCCCGAGATGGCTACACCTTC
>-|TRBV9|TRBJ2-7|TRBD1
CASSVRGQDEAYEQYF
TGTGCCAGCAGCGTCAGGGGGCAGGATGAAGCTTACGAGCAGTACTTC
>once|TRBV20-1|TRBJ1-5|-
CSARHSGRANQPQHF
TGCAGTGCTAGACATTCAGGGAGGGCCAATCAGCCCCAGCATTTT
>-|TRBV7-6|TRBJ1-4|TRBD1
CASSPRDSSGKLFF
TGTGCCAGCAGCCCCCGGGACAGCTCTGGAAAACTGTTTTTT
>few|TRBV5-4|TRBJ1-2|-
CASSTGREIHGYTF
TGTGCCAGCAGCACGGGACGGGAGATCCATGGCTACACCTTC
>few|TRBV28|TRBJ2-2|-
CASSTANTGELFF
TGTGCCAGCAGTACAGCTAACACCGGGGAGCTGTTTTTT
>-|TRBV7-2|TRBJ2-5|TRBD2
CASSLGGRAGSDTQYF
TGTGCCAGCAGCTTAGGCGGGAGGGCCGGATCAGATACGCAGTACTTC
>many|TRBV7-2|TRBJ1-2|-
CASSLAHLGGYTF
TGTGCCAGCAGCTTAGCACACCTGGGGGGCTACACCTTC
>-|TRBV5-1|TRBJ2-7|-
CASTEVGVKQYF
TGCGCCAGCACCGAAGTAGGGGTCAAGCAGTACTTC
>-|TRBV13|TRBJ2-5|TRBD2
CASSLEEKGLAGPRTYQETQYF
TGTGCCAGCAGCTTGGAGGAAAAGGGGCTAGCGGGCCCAAGGACCTACCAAGAGACCCAGTACTTC
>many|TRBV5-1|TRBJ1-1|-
CASSQRENTEAFF
TGCGCCAGCAGTCAAAGGGAAAACACTGAAGCTTTCTTT
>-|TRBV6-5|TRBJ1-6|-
CASSQALTENSPLHF
TGTGCCAGCAGCCAAGCCTTGACAGAAAATTCACCCCTCCACTTT
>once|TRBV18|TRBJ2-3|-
CASSPEQDTQYF
TGTGCCAGCTCACCGGAACAAGATACGCAGTATTTT
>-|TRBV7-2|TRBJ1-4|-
CASSFAGGNTEKLFF
TGTGCCAGCAGCTTCGCGGGGGGTAACACTGAAAAACTGTTTTTT
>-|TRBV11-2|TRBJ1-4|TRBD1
CASSDIGTGKLFF
TGTGCCAGCAGCGATATCGGGACAGGCAAACTGTTTTTT
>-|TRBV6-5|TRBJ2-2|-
CASSYSEVGELFF
TGTGCCAGCAGTTACTCAGAGGTCGGGGAGCTGTTTTTT
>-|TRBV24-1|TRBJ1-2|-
CATEQGGGYTF
TGTGCCACCGAACAGGGTGGGGGCTACACCTTC
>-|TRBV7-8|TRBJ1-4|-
CASRLGPLGHEKLFF
TGTGCCAGCAGATTGGGCCCCCTCGGCCATGAAAAACTGTTTTTT
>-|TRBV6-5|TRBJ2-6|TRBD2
CASSSEGLAGSGANVLTF
TGTGCCAGCAGTTCCGAGGGACTAGCGGGATCTGGGGCCAACGTCCTGACTTTC
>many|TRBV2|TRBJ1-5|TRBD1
CASDDPRGHGNQPQHF
TGTGCCAGCGATGATCCCAGGGGGCACGGCAATCAGCCCCAGCATTTT
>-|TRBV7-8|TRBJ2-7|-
CASSFRPPVWFATFYEQYF
TGTGCCAGCAGCTTCCGGCCCCCAGTGTGGTTCGCAACGTTCTACGAGCAGTACTTC
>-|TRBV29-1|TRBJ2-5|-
CSVLRQAQETQYF
TGCAGCGTTCTCAGACAGGCACAAGAGACCCAGTACTTC
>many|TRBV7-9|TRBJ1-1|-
CASSKYGDTEAFF
TGTGCCAGCAGCAAATACGGTGACACTGAAGCTTTCTTT
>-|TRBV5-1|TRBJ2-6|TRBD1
CASSSGQGALGSVVLTF
TGCGCCAGCAGCTCTGGACAGGGGGCGTTAGGGTCCGTCGTCCTGACTTTC
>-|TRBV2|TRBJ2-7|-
CASSVGGPSPYEQYF
TGTGCCAGCAGTGTCGGGGGACCCAGTCCTTACGAGCAGTACTTC
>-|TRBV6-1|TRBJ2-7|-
CASSPQLGGNEQYF
TGTGCCAGCAGCCCGCAGCTCGGGGGAAACGAGCAGTACTTC
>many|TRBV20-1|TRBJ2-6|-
CSARDSGAGANVLTF
TGCAGTGCTAGAGATTCAGGAGCCGGGGCCAACGTCCTGACTTTC
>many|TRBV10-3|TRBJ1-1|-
CAIEKDGMNTEAFF
TGTGCCATAGAGAAGGACGGGATGAACACTGAAGCTTTCTTT
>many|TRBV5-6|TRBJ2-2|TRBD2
CASRLAATGELFF
TGTGCCAGCAGGCTAGCGGCCACCGGGGAGCTGTTTTTT
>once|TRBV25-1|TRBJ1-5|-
CASSAREGRNQPQHF
TGTGCCAGCAGTGCTAGAGAGGGACGAAATCAGCCCCAGCATTTT
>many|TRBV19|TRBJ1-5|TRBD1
CASSPQGQAQHF
TGTGCCAGTAGTCCCCAGGGACAGGCCCAGCATTTT
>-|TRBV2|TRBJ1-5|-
CASSGGGSQHF
TGTGCCAGCAGTGGAGGTGGGTCCCAGCATTTT
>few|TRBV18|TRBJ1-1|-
CASSPNAGLNTEAFF
TGTGCCAGCTCACCAAACGCAGGCCTAAACACTGAAGCTTTCTTT
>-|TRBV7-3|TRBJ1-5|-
CASSTEQGPNYQPQHF
TGTGCCAGCAGCACCGAACAGGGACCCAACTATCAGCCCCAGCATTTT
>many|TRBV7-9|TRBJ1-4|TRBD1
CASSSLPGQGAGANEKLFF
TGTGCCAGCAGCTCCCTGCCGGGACAGGGGGCAGGGGCTAATGAAAAACTGTTTTTT
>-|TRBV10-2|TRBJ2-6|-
CASSSTAGASGANVLTF
TGCGCCAGCAGTTCTACCGCGGGGGCCTCTGGGGCCAACGTCCTGACTTTC
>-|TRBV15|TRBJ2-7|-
CATGRASRDVGYEQYF
TGTGCCACCGGCAGAGCCAGCCGGGACGTGGGATACGAGCAGTACTTC
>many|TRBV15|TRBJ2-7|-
CATSRDSRGYEQYF
TGTGCCACCAGCAGAGACTCCCGGGGCTACGAGCAGTACTTC
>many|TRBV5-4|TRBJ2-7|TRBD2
CASSLAPGLAGYEQYF
TGTGCCAGCAGCTTGGCCCCGGGACTAGCGGGTTACGAGCAGTACTTC
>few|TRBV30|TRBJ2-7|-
CAFTGGSYEQYF
TGTGCCTTCACAGGAGGGTCGTACGAGCAGTACTTC
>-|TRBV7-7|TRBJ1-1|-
CASSLDSGTEAFF
TGTGCCAGCAGCTTAGATAGTGGCACTGAAGCTTTCTTT
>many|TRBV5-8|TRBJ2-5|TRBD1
CASRTRTGGSETQYF
TGTGCCAGCAGAACACGGACAGGGGGGTCGGAGACCCAGTACTTC
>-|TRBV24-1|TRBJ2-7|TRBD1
CATSDGQGFSYEQYF
TGTGCCACCAGTGACGGACAGGGGTTCTCCTACGAGCAGTACTTC
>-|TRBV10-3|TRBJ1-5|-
CASSSGNLNQPQHF
TGTGCCAGCAGTTCGGGGAACCTCAATCAGCCCCAGCATTTT
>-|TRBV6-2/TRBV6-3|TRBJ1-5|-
CASGGSGNQPQHF
TGTGCCAGCGGGGGGTCTGGCAATCAGCCCCAGCATTTT
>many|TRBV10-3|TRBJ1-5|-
CAISDWGGNQPQHF
TGTGCCATCAGTGACTGGGGAGGCAATCAGCCCCAGCATTTT
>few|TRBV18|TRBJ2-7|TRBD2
CASSPPPGGLYEQYF
TGTGCCAGCTCACCACCACCGGGAGGGCTCTACGAGCAGTACTTC
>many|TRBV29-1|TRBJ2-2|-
CSVELQRGGELFF
TGCAGCGTTGAGTTACAACGGGGCGGGGAGCTGTTTTTT
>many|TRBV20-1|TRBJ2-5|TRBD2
CSARGGLAGNTFWETQYF
TGCAGTGCTAGAGGTGGACTAGCGGGAAATACGTTCTGGGAGACCCAGTACTTC
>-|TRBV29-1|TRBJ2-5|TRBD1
CSVVAGGFRETQYF
TGCAGCGTTGTCGCAGGGGGCTTTCGAGAGACCCAGTACTTC
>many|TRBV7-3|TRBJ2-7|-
CASFFCGKTYEQYF
TGTGCCAGCTTTTTTTGCGGGAAGACCTACGAGCAGTACTTC
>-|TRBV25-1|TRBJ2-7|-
CASSEDRHEQYF
TGTGCCAGCAGTGAAGATCGGCACGAGCAGTACTTC
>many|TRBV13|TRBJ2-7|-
CASRARKWGIYEQYF
TGTGCCAGCAGGGCCAGAAAGTGGGGTATCTACGAGCAGTACTTC